In its sample, the clone carrying this T cell receptor (beta chain) was seen many times. Its matching antigen is unknown. This entry belongs to a study of early T cells in non-severe SARS-CoV-2 infection. Background on the study: Chains stayed unpaired after sequencing of bulk RNA from unsorted whole blood. Study conclusions and caveats: A preference for anti-spike CD8 responses marked VDJdb matching, which missed private and CD4 specificities.

Unique molecular identifiers (one per individual cDNA molecule) were attached. One entry per CDR3 protein results from TCRdb running MiXCR on the 5' RACE reads. The table records 15,000 to 20,000 distinct CDR3 sequences, roughly 5.1% of them present only once. CDR1 SGHAT and CDR2 FQNNGV come from the germline V gene. Germline trimming cut 5 bases from V and 2 bases from J; bases unmatched to any gene: 7. This CDR3 has 15 residues. The sequencing input was whole blood. The clonotype originates from an adult who was a healthcare worker with PCR-confirmed SARS-CoV-2 infection or an uninfected control (not recorded which). This chain connects TRBV11-2 to TRBJ2-5; 8 nucleotides match TRBD1. The CDR3 loop reads CASSPTRTGQETQYF. DNA for the CDR3: TGTGCCAGCAGCCCCACCCGGACAGGGCAAGAGACCCAGTACTTC.